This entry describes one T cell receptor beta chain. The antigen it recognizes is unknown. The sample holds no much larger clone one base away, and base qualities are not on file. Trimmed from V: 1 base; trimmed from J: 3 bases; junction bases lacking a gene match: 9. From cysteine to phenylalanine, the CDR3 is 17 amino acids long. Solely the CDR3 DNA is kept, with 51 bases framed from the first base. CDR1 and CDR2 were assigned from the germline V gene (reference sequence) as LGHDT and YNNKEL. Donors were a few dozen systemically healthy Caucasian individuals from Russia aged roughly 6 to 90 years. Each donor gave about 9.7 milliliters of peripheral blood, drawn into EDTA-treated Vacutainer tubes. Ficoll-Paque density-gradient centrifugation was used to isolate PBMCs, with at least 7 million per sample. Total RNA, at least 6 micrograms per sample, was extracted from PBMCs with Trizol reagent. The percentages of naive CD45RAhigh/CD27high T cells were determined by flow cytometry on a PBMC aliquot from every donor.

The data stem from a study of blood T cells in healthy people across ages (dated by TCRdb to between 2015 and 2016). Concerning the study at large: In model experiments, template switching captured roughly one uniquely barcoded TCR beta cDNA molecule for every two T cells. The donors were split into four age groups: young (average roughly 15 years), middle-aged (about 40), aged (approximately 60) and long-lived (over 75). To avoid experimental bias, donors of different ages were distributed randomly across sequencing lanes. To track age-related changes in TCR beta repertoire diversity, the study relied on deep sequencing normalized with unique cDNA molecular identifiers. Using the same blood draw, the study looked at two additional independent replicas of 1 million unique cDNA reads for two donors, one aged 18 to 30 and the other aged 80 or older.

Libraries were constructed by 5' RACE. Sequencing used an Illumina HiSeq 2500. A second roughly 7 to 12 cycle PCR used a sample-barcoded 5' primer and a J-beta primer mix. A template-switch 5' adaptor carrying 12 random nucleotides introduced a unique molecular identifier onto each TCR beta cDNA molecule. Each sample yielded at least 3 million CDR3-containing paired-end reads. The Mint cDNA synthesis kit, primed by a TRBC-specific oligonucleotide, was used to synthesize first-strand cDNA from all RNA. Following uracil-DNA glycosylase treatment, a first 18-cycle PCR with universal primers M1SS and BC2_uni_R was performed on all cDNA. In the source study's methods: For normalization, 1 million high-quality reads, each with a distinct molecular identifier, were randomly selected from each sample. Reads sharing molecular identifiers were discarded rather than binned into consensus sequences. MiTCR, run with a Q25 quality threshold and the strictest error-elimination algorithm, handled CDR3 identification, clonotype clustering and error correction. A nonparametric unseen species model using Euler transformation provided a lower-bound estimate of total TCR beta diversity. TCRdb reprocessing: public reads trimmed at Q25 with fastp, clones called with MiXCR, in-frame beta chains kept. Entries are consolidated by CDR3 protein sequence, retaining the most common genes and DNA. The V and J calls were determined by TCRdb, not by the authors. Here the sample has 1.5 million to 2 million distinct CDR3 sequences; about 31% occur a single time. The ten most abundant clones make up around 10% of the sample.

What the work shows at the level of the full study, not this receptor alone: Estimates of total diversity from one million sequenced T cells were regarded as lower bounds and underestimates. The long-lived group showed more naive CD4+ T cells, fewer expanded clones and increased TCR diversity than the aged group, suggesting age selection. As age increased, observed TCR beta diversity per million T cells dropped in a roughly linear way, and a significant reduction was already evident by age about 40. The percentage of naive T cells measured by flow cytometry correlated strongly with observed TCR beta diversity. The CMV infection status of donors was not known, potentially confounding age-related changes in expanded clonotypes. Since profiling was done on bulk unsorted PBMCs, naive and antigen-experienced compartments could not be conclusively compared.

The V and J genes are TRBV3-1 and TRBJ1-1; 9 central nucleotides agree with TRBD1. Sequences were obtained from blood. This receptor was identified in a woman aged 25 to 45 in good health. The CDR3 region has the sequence CASSQAYRGREDTEAFF. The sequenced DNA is TGTGCCAGCAGCCAAGCCTACAGGGGGCGCGAGGACACTGAAGCTTTCTTT.